This T cell receptor beta chain is drawn from a study of monozygotic twins with cystic fibrosis. The study's findings and limits: The repertoire was suggested to be naive-dominated, clonality median approximately 0.009. Nucleotide-identical clonotype sharing was significantly higher within monozygotic CF twin pairs than between unrelated CF individuals.

Generated by immunoSEQ multiplex PCR, the TCRdb table keeps only in-frame clones and is missing some. The profile shows approximately 34,000 clones, 96% of them singletons. As to this clone: Its antigen remains unidentified.

CDR1 is MGHRA and CDR2 is YSYEKL in the germline V gene. Between the trimmed V and J ends, which lost 1 base and 0 bases, there was a span of 9 bases. The CDR3 consists of 15 residues. V is TRBV4-1 and J is TRBJ1-1; no clear D gene. The sequenced sample consisted of blood. The TCR comes from a girl aged 2-10 years with cystic fibrosis. The CDR3 loop is CASSQVSTLNTEAFF. Written as DNA, the CDR3 is TGCGCCAGCAGCCAAGTAAGCACTTTGAACACTGAAGCTTTCTTT.